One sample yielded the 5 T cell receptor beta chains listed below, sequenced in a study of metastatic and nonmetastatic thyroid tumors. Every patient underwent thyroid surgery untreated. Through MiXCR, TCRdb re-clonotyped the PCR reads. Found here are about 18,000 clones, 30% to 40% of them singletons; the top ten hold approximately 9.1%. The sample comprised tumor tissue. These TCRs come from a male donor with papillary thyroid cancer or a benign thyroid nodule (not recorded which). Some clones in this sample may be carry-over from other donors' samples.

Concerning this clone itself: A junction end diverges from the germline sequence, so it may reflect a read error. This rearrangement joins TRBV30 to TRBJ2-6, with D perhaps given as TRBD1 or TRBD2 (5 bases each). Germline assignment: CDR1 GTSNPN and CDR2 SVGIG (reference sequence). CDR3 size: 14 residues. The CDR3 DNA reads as TGTGCCTGGAGGGGGGTCTCTGGGGCCAACGTCCTTACTTTC. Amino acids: CAWRGVSGANVLTF.

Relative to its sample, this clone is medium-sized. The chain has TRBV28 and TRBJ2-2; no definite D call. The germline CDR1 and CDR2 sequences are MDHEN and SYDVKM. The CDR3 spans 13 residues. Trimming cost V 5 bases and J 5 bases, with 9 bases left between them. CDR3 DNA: TGTGCCAGCAGTCTCGTTGGTACCGGGGAGCTGTTTTTT. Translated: CASSLVGTGELFF.

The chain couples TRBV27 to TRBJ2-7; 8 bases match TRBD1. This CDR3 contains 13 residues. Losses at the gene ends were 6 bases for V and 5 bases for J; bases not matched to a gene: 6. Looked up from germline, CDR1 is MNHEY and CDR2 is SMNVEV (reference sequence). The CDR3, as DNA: TGTGCCAGCAGAAAACAGGGGGTGAACGAGCAGTACTTC. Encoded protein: CASRKQGVNEQYF.

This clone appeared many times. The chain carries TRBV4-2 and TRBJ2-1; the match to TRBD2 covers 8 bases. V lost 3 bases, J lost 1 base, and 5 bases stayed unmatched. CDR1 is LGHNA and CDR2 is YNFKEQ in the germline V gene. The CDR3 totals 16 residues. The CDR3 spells CASSQSTSESYNEQFF. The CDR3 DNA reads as TGTGCCAGCAGCCAGTCGACTAGCGAGTCCTACAATGAGCAGTTCTTC.

CDR3 coding DNA: TGTGCCAGCAGTGGGGGGACTAGCGGGAAGGATGAGCAGTTCTTC. Translated, it gives CASSGGTSGKDEQFF. The chain recombines TRBV28 with TRBJ2-1; 13 bases agree with TRBD2. Germline-derived CDR1 and CDR2 are MDHEN and SYDVKM. CDR3 size: 15 residues. With V trimmed by 5 bases and J by 8 bases, 6 bases remained unmatched.